Presented here are 12 T cell receptor beta chains from one specimen sequenced in a study of early T cells in non-severe SARS-CoV-2 infection. TCRdb ran MiXCR on the 5' RACE reads and lists one entry per CDR3 protein. The sample holds tens of thousands of distinct CDR3 sequences, over 3.5% seen once. The sample was whole blood. All receptors come from an adult who was a healthcare worker with PCR-confirmed SARS-CoV-2 infection or an uninfected control (not recorded which).

The V call is TRBV13, the J call TRBJ2-4, with D hard to call. The CDR3 consists of 16 residues. Trimming removed 3 bases at V and 0 bases at J, with 12 bases between. The V gene's germline CDR1 is PRHDT and CDR2 FYEKMQ (reference sequence). CDR3 in amino acids: CASSLSRLLAKNIQYF. The DNA of the CDR3 is TGTGCCAGCAGCTTGAGCAGGTTACTAGCCAAAAACATTCAGTACTTC.

J is TRBJ2-1 and V is TRBV29-1; perhaps TRBD1 as D (5 bases). CDR3 length: 15 amino acids. Trimming left V 6 bases short and J 6 bases short, with 21 bases between. Germline lookup yields CDR1 SQVTM and CDR2 ANQGSEA. This CDR3 reads CSVKETDTLPNEQFF. CDR3 nucleotide sequence: TGCAGCGTGAAAGAAACGGACACCCTCCCCAATGAGCAGTTCTTC.

This clonotype was picked up many times. The chain combines TRBV18 with TRBJ2-7; 9 bases match TRBD2. The germline V gene encodes CDR1 KGHSH and CDR2 LQKENI. With V trimmed by 1 base and J by 4 bases, 2 bases remained unmatched. CDR3 size: 14 residues. As DNA, the CDR3 is TGTGCCAGCTCACCACTAGCGGGAGTTTACGAGCAGTACTTC. Translated, it gives CASSPLAGVYEQYF.

This clonotype appeared a few times. The chain uses TRBV20-1 and TRBJ2-5; possibly TRBD1 for D (6 bases). CDR3 length equals 12 residues. V was shortened by 1 base and J by 5 bases, with 8 bases between the two germline ends. CDR1 is DFQATT and CDR2 is SNEGSKA in the germline V gene (reference sequence). CDR3 sequence (DNA): TGCAGTGCTAGAGTCAGGGGTGAGACCCAGTACTTC. Amino acid sequence: CSARVRGETQYF.

This clonotype showed up many times. The V and J genes are TRBV6-5 and TRBJ2-1; 7 nucleotides line up with TRBD2. This CDR3 spans 15 amino acids. Germline CDR1 and CDR2: MNHEY and SVGAGI. V trimming: 6 bases; J trimming: 6 bases; junction bases outside the gene matches: 11. This CDR3 is CASRPTSVHSNEQFF. The CDR3 nucleotides read TGTGCCAGCAGGCCTACTAGCGTTCACTCCAATGAGCAGTTCTTC.

The sample holds many counts of this clonotype. The gene calls are TRBV6-1 and TRBJ2-1; D remains unclear. The V end was cut by 8 bases, the J end by 5 bases, with 4 bases between. The germline gives CDR1 MNHNS, CDR2 SASEGT. The length of the CDR3 is 10 residues. This CDR3 reads CASLDNEQFF. CDR3 DNA: TGTGCCAGCCTCGACAATGAGCAGTTCTTC.

This clonotype was recorded at least ten times. The V and J genes are TRBV20-1 and TRBJ2-1, with TRBD2 matching 13 bases. J gave up 5 bases and V 3 bases, and 13 bases lay outside the gene matches. Germline V gives CDR1 DFQATT, CDR2 SNEGSKA (reference sequence). The CDR3 length is 18 residues. In DNA, the CDR3 is TGCAGTGCTAGTCGGACTAGCGGGAGCGGCTGGGGCCACAATGAGCAGTTCTTC. Protein: CSASRTSGSGWGHNEQFF.

This clonotype has ten or more counts. This chain uses TRBV24-1 with TRBJ2-1, with no clear D. Deletions cut 7 bases from V and 2 bases from J, with 8 bases between. The length of the CDR3 is 13 residues. Germline-derived CDR1 and CDR2 are KGHDR and SFDVKD. Here the CDR3 reads CATRGRPYNEQFF. The CDR3 nucleotides are TGTGCCACCAGGGGCAGGCCCTACAATGAGCAGTTCTTC.

CDR3 sequence reads: CATSRDPGARNTEAFF. The CDR3, as DNA: TGTGCCACCAGCAGAGACCCGGGGGCGAGGAACACTGAAGCTTTCTTT. The chain has TRBV15 and TRBJ1-1, with D possibly TRBD1 on 6 matching bases. The length of the CDR3 is 16 residues. CDR1 and CDR2 from the germline V gene are LNHNV and YYDKDF (reference sequence). Trimming removed 0 bases from V and 1 base from J, with 12 bases in between.

This clonotype was found many times. The V call is TRBV19, the J call TRBJ1-5; D remains unclear. Trimming cost V 3 bases and J 7 bases, with 13 bases left between them. The CDR3 contains 14 residues. CDR1 and CDR2 from the germline V gene are LNHDA and SQIVND (reference sequence). The CDR3 DNA sequence: TGTGCCAGTAGTATTCGAGGATCTGACCAGCCCCAGCATTTT. It translates to CASSIRGSDQPQHF.

This clonotype has a count of ten or more. The chain links TRBV7-6 to TRBJ1-4; no clear D gene. CDR1 is SGHVS and CDR2 is FNYEAQ in the germline V gene. V dropped 5 bases and J dropped 8 bases, with 15 bases sitting between them. The CDR3 is made up of 14 amino acids. The CDR3 sequence is CASSTVTGYEKLFF. The CDR3 DNA sequence: TGTGCCAGCAGCACCGTGACGGGGTACGAAAAACTGTTTTTT.

There are many counts of this clonotype. The chain combines TRBV5-1 with TRBJ2-1; tentatively, D is TRBD1 or TRBD2 (5 bases each). V dropped 1 base and J dropped 4 bases, with 15 bases sitting between them. CDR1 and CDR2 (germline): SGHRS, YFSETQ. This CDR3 is built from 16 residues. The CDR3 coding sequence is TGCGCCAGCAGCTTGACCGGGACCCTAGATTACAATGAGCAGTTCTTC. Translated, it gives CASSLTGTLDYNEQFF.